This T cell receptor beta chain derives from a study of glioma-infiltrating T cells. Findings and limits, study-wide: Very few CDR3 sequences were shared between tissue and blood. Gliomas, especially low-grade, showed above-expected tissue-blood divergence; non-neoplastic patients showed below.

This clonotype was counted many times. As yet, its antigen is unknown. Using RNA template, CDR3s of TCR alpha and beta were amplified with iRepertoire arm-PCR. For one-step reverse transcription and amplification, about 85-400 ng of tissue mRNA or PBMC total RNA was used. TCRdb recomputed calls from the multiplex PCR reads with MiXCR, one row per CDR3 protein. The sample gives around 130,000 distinct CDR3 sequences, about 25% of which show up once; 27% is in the top ten. The CDR3 totals 15 residues. V shed 4 bases, J shed 5 bases, and the junction held 10 bases outside the gene matches. In germline, CDR1 is MDHEN, CDR2 SYDVKM.

Sequences were obtained from glioma tissue, nonneoplastic brain tissue, or PBMCs (not recorded which). The sequence came from a human donor with low-grade glioma or glioblastoma, undergoing nonglioma brain surgery, or in good health (not recorded which). The J gene is TRBJ2-5, the V gene TRBV28, with 7 nucleotides matching TRBD2. The CDR3 DNA reads as TGTGCCAGCAGTTCCTCGGGGGAGGGTAGCGAGACCCAGTACTTC. It specifies CASSSSGEGSETQYF.